A selection of T cell receptor beta chains follows, all from one sample in a study of blood T cell repertoires in COVID-19. TCRdb's copy holds only in-frame clones and misses some; the assay was immunoSEQ multiplex PCR. Of 250,000 or so clones listed, about nine tenths are singletons. The specimen sequenced was peripheral blood. All receptors derive from a woman under 40 with active or convalescent COVID-19. The CDR3 runs from the conserved cysteine through the conserved F or W. The order of the fields is D gene, clone size, V gene, J gene, CDR3 protein, CDR3 DNA. A D gene is named only where the DNA matches it firmly. For some rows the clone size is stated as once, few or many, or as a class when expanded; others skip it.

D gene: .; clone size: .; V gene: TRBV7-9; J gene: TRBJ1-6; CDR3 protein: CASSAILGPLHF; CDR3 DNA: TGTGCCAGCAGCGCGATACTGGGCCCCCTCCACTTT
D gene: TRBD1; clone size: .; V gene: TRBV6-5; J gene: TRBJ1-1; CDR3 protein: CASSLWAGQEGEAFF; CDR3 DNA: TGTGCCAGCAGTTTATGGGCCGGACAGGAGGGTGAAGCTTTCTTT
D gene: .; clone size: .; V gene: TRBV18; J gene: TRBJ2-4; CDR3 protein: CASSPPNSGAKNIQYF; CDR3 DNA: TGTGCCAGCTCACCACCGAACAGTGGAGCCAAAAACATTCAGTACTTC
D gene: .; clone size: .; V gene: TRBV6-5; J gene: TRBJ1-5; CDR3 protein: CASSSDWDQPQHF; CDR3 DNA: TGTGCCAGCAGTTCAGACTGGGATCAGCCCCAGCATTTT
D gene: TRBD1; clone size: .; V gene: TRBV9; J gene: TRBJ1-4; CDR3 protein: CASSAGTGFEKLFF; CDR3 DNA: TGTGCCAGCAGCGCCGGGACAGGGTTTGAAAAACTGTTTTTT
D gene: .; clone size: .; V gene: TRBV6-2/TRBV6-3; J gene: TRBJ1-2; CDR3 protein: CASSDTIYGYTF; CDR3 DNA: TGTGCCAGCAGCGACACAATCTATGGCTACACCTTC
D gene: .; clone size: .; V gene: TRBV3-1/TRBV3-2; J gene: TRBJ2-7; CDR3 protein: CASSRASAGFGYEQYF; CDR3 DNA: TGTGCCAGCAGCCGGGCATCGGCAGGATTCGGCTACGAGCAGTACTTC
D gene: .; clone size: .; V gene: TRBV12-5; J gene: TRBJ1-1; CDR3 protein: CASGPSLGNTEAFF; CDR3 DNA: TGTGCTAGTGGTCCCTCACTCGGGAACACTGAAGCTTTCTTT
D gene: TRBD1; clone size: .; V gene: TRBV18; J gene: TRBJ2-3; CDR3 protein: CASSPGQGAPDTQYF; CDR3 DNA: TGTGCCAGCTCACCGGGACAGGGGGCCCCAGATACGCAGTATTTT
D gene: .; clone size: .; V gene: TRBV27; J gene: TRBJ2-7; CDR3 protein: CASSGLGHYEQYF; CDR3 DNA: TGTGCCAGCAGCGGACTGGGCCACTACGAGCAGTACTTC
D gene: .; clone size: .; V gene: TRBV4-3; J gene: TRBJ2-7; CDR3 protein: CASSHIPMGVYEQYF; CDR3 DNA: TGCGCCAGCAGCCACATCCCCATGGGAGTCTACGAGCAGTACTTC
D gene: TRBD2; clone size: .; V gene: TRBV5-4; J gene: TRBJ2-5; CDR3 protein: CASSGSGDLETQYF; CDR3 DNA: TGTGCCAGCAGCGGTAGCGGGGACCTCGAGACCCAGTACTTC
D gene: TRBD2; clone size: .; V gene: TRBV25-1; J gene: TRBJ2-1; CDR3 protein: CASTTSGGAEVRDEQFF; CDR3 DNA: TGTGCCAGCACTACTAGCGGGGGGGCCGAAGTTCGAGATGAGCAGTTCTTC
D gene: .; clone size: .; V gene: TRBV28; J gene: TRBJ1-2; CDR3 protein: CASRRMGPTYGYTF; CDR3 DNA: TGTGCCAGCCGTCGGATGGGGCCGACCTATGGCTACACCTTC
D gene: TRBD1; clone size: .; V gene: TRBV5-1; J gene: TRBJ1-2; CDR3 protein: CASSPGTGGSYGYTF; CDR3 DNA: TGCGCCAGCAGCCCAGGGACAGGGGGTTCCTATGGCTACACCTTC
D gene: TRBD1; clone size: few; V gene: TRBV4-1; J gene: TRBJ1-6; CDR3 protein: CASSQGDRGDSPLHF; CDR3 DNA: TGCGCCAGCAGCCAAGGGGACAGGGGCGATTCACCCCTCCACTTT
D gene: .; clone size: .; V gene: TRBV7-9; J gene: TRBJ2-2; CDR3 protein: CASSLGGSSGELFF; CDR3 DNA: TGTGCCAGCAGCTTAGGAGGGAGTTCCGGGGAGCTGTTTTTT
D gene: TRBD1; clone size: .; V gene: TRBV29-1; J gene: TRBJ2-1; CDR3 protein: CSVWTGAGNEQFF; CDR3 DNA: TGCAGCGTGTGGACAGGGGCTGGCAATGAGCAGTTCTTC
D gene: .; clone size: .; V gene: TRBV5-4; J gene: TRBJ1-1; CDR3 protein: CASRLTGSTEAFF; CDR3 DNA: TGTGCCAGCAGATTGACAGGCAGCACTGAAGCTTTCTTT
D gene: .; clone size: .; V gene: TRBV21-1; J gene: TRBJ1-4; CDR3 protein: CASSILQGFCYSHEKLFF; CDR3 DNA: TGTGCCAGCAGCATACTACAGGGATTCTGTTACAGTCATGAAAAACTGTTTTTT
D gene: .; clone size: .; V gene: TRBV28; J gene: TRBJ1-2; CDR3 protein: CASSLRGGQHYGYTF; CDR3 DNA: TGTGCCAGCAGTCTAAGAGGCGGACAGCACTATGGCTACACCTTC
D gene: TRBD1; clone size: few; V gene: TRBV6-6; J gene: TRBJ1-1; CDR3 protein: CASRTTGVGKNTEAFF; CDR3 DNA: TGTGCCAGCAGGACGACAGGGGTCGGCAAGAACACTGAAGCTTTCTTT